What follows describes a single T cell receptor (beta chain). Its antigen remains unknown. The entry originates in a study of T cell responses to AZD1222 COVID-19 vaccine. Produced via immunoSEQ multiplex PCR; TCRdb's table is partial and in-frame only. This repertoire shows 95,000 to 120,000 clones, roughly 88% found once; its top ten account for 5.5% to 7.5%. This CDR3 has 13 residues. V trimming: 11 bases; J trimming: 8 bases; junction bases outside the gene matches: 4. Germline lookup yields CDR1 SGHTA and CDR2 FQGNSA. Second doses at about 4 or about 12 weeks were pooled. Study results and caveats: The sample set comprised mostly white British donors with more females, and clonal diversity was possibly underestimated. Close to half of spike-specific TCRs reportedly recognize unmutated variant regions.

Sequenced material: peripheral blood, taken 28 days after the second AZD1222 dose. The chain recombines TRBV7-2 with TRBJ2-1; 15 nucleotides align to TRBD2. This TCR came from an adult who received the AZD1222 COVID-19 vaccine. Here the CDR3 reads CAGGLAGGDEQFF. CDR3 bases: TGTGCCGGGGGACTAGCGGGGGGTGATGAGCAGTTCTTC. Combining the CDR3 with reference TRBV7-2 and TRBJ2-1 gives the whole variable domain GAGVSQSPSNKVTEKGKDVELRCDPISGHTALYWYRQSLGQGLEFLIYFQGNSAPDKSGLPSDRFSAERTGGSVSTLTIQRTQQEDSAVYLCAGGLAGGDEQFFGPGTRLTVL.